This TCR beta chain derives from a study of response to subunit inactivated influenza vaccine. The V gene lost 4 bases and the J gene lost 6 bases, with 15 bases spanning the gap. The CDR3 runs 14 residues. CDR1 MNHEY and CDR2 SVGEGT come from the germline V gene. Remarks on this clonotype: The antigen is not known.

Via MiXCR, TCRdb re-called the RT-PCR reads, giving one row per CDR3 protein. In the table there are around 530,000 distinct CDR3 sequences, 16% of which are singletons. Study conclusions and caveats: Seasonal influenza vaccination, on each occasion, was suggested by the authors to recruit few new T cells.

The rearrangement links TRBV6-2 or TRBV6-3 to TRBJ2-5, with D hard to call. Here the sequenced sample was CD4+ T cells sorted from PBMCs, taken 23 to 25 months after vaccination. The sequence was collected from a man in his fifties or sixties who received an inactivated influenza vaccine. The CDR3 region is CASSSSAPAKTQYF. DNA for the CDR3: TGTGCCAGCAGTTCGTCAGCTCCCGCAAAGACCCAGTACTTC.